A single T cell receptor (beta chain) is shown here with its context. This entry comes from a study of blood T cell repertoires in COVID-19. The wider study: COVID-19 samples collected from the United States, Italy and Spain covered acute and convalescent phases. PBMCs, B-cell-depleted T cells, or T cells provided the cDNA or gDNA that made up the material.

Germline V CDR1 and CDR2: MNHEY, SMNVEV (reference sequence). There are 17 residues in the CDR3. V lost 4 bases and J 0 bases, leaving 16 bases between the germline ends. Per the original methods: Using reference gene primer amplification, nucleated cell counts were estimated. The protocol was immunoSEQ multiplex PCR, while the TCRdb copy is restricted to in-frame clones and leaves out a portion. The D gene and trimming were derived from the DNA, and the V and J assignments and clone size from that table. The table includes about 240,000 clones, 70% to 90% detected once. V usage is TRBV27 and J usage is TRBJ1-3; D ambiguous. Sequences were obtained from peripheral blood. The receptor was derived from a woman in her sixties with active or convalescent COVID-19. The chain's CDR3 is CASSSLPPGFSGNTIYF. The CDR3 DNA is TGTGCCAGCAGTTCTCTACCCCCGGGATTCTCTGGAAACACCATATATTTT.